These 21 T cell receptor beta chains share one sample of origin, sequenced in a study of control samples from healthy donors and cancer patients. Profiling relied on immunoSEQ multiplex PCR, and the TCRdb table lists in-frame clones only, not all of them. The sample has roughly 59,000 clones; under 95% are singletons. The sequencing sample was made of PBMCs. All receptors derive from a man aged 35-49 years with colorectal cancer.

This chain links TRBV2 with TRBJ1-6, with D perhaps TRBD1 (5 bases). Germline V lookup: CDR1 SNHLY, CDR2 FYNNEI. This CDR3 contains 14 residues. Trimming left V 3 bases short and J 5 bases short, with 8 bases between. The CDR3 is CASSEGPNNSPLHF. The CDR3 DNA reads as TGTGCCAGCAGTGAGGGACCAAATAATTCACCCCTCCACTTT.

The DNA for the CDR3 is TGTGCCAGCAGCTTGGTCAGGGTCCTGAGCACAGATACGCAGTATTTT. Encoded protein: CASSLVRVLSTDTQYF. This chain links TRBV5-8 with TRBJ2-3; maybe TRBD1 (5 bases). Trimming shortened V by 0 bases and J by 0 bases, and 11 bases separated the two germline ends. CDR1 is SGHTS and CDR2 is YDEGEE in the germline V gene. The CDR3 contains 16 residues.

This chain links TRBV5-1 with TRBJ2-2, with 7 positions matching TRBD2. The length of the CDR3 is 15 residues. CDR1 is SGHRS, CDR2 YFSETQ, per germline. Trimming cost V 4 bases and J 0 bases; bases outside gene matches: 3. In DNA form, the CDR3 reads TGCGCCAGCAGCGGGCTAGCGGCGAACACCGGGGAGCTGTTTTTT. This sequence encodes CASSGLAANTGELFF.

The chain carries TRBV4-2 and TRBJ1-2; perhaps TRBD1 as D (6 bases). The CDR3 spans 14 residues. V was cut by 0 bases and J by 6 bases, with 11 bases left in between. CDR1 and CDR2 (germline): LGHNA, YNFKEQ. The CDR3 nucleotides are TGTGCCAGCAGCCAAGACAGGGGAAAGAATGGCTACACCTTC. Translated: CASSQDRGKNGYTF.

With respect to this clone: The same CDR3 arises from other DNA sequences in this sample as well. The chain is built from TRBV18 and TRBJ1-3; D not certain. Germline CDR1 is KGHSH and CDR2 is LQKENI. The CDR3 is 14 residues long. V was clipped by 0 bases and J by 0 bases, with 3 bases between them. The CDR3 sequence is CASSPPRSGNTIYF. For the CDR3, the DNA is TGTGCCAGCTCACCACCGCGCTCTGGAAACACCATATATTTT. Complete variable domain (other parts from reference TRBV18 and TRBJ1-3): NAGVMQNPRHLVRRRGQEARLRCSPMKGHSHVYWYRQLPEEGLKFMVYLQKENIIDESGMPKERFSAEFPKEGPSILRIQQVVRGDSAAYFCASSPPRSGNTIYFGEGSWLTVV.

DNA of the CDR3: TGTGCCAGCGCCTGGACTACCTACTACGAGCAGTACTTC. The encoded protein is CASAWTTYYEQYF. The gene calls are TRBV12-3 or TRBV12-4 and TRBJ2-7; weak D call: TRBD2 (6 bases). This CDR3 comprises 13 residues. V was cut by 8 bases and J by 3 bases, with 14 bases left in between.

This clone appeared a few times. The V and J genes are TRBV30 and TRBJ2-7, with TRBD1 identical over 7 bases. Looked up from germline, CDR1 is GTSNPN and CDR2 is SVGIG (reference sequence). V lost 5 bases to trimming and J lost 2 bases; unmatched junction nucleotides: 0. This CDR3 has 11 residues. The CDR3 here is CAWGTAYEQYF. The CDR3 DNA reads TGTGCCTGGGGGACAGCCTACGAGCAGTACTTC.

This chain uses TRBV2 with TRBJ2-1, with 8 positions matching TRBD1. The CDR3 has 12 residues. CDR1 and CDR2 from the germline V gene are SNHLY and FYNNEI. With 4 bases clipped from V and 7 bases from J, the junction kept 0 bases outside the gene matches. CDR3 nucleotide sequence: TGTGCCAGCAGTGGGGACAGGAATGAGCAGTTCTTC. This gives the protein CASSGDRNEQFF.

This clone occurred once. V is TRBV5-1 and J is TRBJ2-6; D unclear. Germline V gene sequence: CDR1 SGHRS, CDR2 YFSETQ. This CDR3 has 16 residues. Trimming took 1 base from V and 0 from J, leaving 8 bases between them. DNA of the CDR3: TGCGCCAGCAGCTTGACCGTGTCCTCTGGGGCCAACGTCCTGACTTTC. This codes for CASSLTVSSGANVLTF.

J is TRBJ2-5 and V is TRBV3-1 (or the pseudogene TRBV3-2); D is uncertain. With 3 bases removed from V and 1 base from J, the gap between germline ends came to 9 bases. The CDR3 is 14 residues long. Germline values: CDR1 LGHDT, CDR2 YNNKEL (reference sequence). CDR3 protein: CASSHRSIQETQYF. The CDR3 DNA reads TGTGCCAGCAGCCATCGTTCGATCCAAGAGACCCAGTACTTC.

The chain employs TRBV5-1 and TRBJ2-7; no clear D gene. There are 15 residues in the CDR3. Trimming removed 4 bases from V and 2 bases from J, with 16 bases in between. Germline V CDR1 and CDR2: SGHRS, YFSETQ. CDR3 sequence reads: CASSRNDVGAYEQYF. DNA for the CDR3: TGCGCCAGCAGCCGCAACGACGTAGGAGCCTACGAGCAGTACTTC.

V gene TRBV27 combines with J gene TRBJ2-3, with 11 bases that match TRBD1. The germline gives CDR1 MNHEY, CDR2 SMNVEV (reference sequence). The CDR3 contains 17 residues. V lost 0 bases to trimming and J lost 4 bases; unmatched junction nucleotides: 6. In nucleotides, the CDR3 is TGTGCCAGCAGTTTATCTGTCGGGACAGGGGGAGCAGATACGCAGTATTTT. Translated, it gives CASSLSVGTGGADTQYF.

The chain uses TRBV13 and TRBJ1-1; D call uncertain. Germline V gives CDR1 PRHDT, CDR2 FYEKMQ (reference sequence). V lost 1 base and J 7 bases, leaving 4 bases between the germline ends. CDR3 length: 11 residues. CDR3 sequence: CASSLDLEAFF. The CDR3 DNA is TGTGCCAGCAGCTTAGACCTTGAAGCTTTCTTT.

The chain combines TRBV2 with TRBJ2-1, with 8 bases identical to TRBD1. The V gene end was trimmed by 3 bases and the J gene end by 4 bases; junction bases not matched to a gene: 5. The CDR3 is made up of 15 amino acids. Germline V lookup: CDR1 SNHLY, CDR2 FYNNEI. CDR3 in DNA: TGTGCCAGCAGTGATGAGGGGACAGGTTACAATGAGCAGTTCTTC. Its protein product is CASSDEGTGYNEQFF.

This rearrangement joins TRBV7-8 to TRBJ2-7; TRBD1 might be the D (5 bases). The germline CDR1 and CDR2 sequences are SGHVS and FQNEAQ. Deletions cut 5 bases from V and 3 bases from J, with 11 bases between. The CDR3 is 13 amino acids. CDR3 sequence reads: CASSKQQVYEQYF. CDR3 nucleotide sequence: TGTGCCAGCAGCAAACAACAGGTCTACGAGCAGTACTTC. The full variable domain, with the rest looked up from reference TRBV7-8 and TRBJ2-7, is GAGVSQSPRYKVAKRGQDVALRCDPISGHVSLFWYQQALGQGPEFLTYFQNEAQLDKSGLPSDRFFAERPEGSVSTLKIQRTQQEDSAVYLCASSKQQVYEQYFGPGTRLTVT.

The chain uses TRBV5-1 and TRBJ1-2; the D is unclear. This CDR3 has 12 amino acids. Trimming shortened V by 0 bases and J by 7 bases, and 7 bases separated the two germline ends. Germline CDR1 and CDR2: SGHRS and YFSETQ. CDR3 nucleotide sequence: TGCGCCAGCAGCTTGGAAGGATCTGGCTACACCTTC. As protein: CASSLEGSGYTF.

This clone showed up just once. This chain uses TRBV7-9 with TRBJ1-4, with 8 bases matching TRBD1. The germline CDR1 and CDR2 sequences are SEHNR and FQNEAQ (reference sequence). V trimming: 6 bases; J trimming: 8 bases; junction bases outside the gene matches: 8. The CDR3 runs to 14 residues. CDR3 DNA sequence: TGTGCCAGCAGGATCGGGACAGGAGGGGAAAAACTGTTTTTT. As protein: CASRIGTGGEKLFF.

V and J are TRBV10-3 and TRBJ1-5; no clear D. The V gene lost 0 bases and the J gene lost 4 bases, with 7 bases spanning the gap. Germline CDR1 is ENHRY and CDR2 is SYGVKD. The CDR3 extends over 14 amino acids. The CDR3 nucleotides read TGTGCCATCAGTGAGTCGGGGTATAATCAGCCCCAGCATTTT. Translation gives CAISESGYNQPQHF.

In DNA, the CDR3 is TGTGCCAGCAGCTTGATCCCCGCACCGGGACAGGCGCGCACTGAAGCTTTCTTT. Protein product: CASSLIPAPGQARTEAFF. This chain links TRBV5-6 with TRBJ1-1, with 8 bases fitting TRBD1. The ends lost 1 base at V and 4 bases at J; junction bases unmatched: 15. Germline-derived CDR1 and CDR2 are SGHDT and YYEEEE. This CDR3 has 18 amino acids. The variable domain in full, completed from reference TRBV5-6 and TRBJ1-1, reads DAGVTQSPTHLIKTRGQQVTLRCSPKSGHDTVSWYQQALGQGPQFIFQYYEEEERQRGNFPDRFSGHQFPNYSSELNVNALLLGDSALYLCASSLIPAPGQARTEAFFGQGTRLTVV.

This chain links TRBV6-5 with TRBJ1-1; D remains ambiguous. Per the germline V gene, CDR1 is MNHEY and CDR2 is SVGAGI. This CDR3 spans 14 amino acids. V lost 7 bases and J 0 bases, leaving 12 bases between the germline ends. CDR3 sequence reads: CASTPDGLNTEAFF. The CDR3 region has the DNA TGTGCCAGCACCCCGGACGGTCTGAACACTGAAGCTTTCTTT.

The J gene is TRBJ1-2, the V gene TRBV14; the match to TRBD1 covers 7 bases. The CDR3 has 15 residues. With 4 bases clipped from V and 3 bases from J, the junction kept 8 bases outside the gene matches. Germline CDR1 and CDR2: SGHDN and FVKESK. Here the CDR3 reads CASSPTGGGYYGYTF. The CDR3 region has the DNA TGTGCCAGCAGCCCGACGGGAGGGGGCTACTATGGCTACACCTTC.